This T cell receptor (beta chain) was sequenced for a study of blood T cells in healthy people across ages. A second roughly 6 to 12 cycle PCR used barcoded and J-beta primers. A single record per CDR3 protein comes from TCRdb applying MiXCR to the 5' RACE reads. The data contain 380,000 or so distinct CDR3 sequences, 45% to 60% of them singletons. This clonotype came up a few times. The antigen is unknown. Findings and caveats of the study: Diversity figures based on one million T cells were deemed too low.

CDR3 length: 12 residues. Trimming took 7 bases from V and 6 from J, leaving 11 bases between them. CDR1 is MNHNS and CDR2 is SASEGT in the germline V gene. The sequence derives from a man aged 55 to 69 in good health. The sample taken for sequencing was blood. J is TRBJ2-3 and V is TRBV6-1; D is unresolved. The CDR3 sequence: CASTSYTDTQYF. Written as DNA, the CDR3 is TGTGCCAGCACTTCTTATACCGATACGCAGTATTTT.